This is a list of T cell receptor beta chains from one sample in a study of a mutant IDH1 vaccine in newly diagnosed glioma. Only in-frame clones appear in the TCRdb table, and some are missing; sequencing was by immunoSEQ multiplex PCR. This repertoire shows approximately 66,000 clones, 84% found once; its top ten account for approximately 4.1%. Their recognized antigens are unknown. The sample here was PBMCs, taken from a glioma patient whose treatment included an IDH1 peptide vaccine. Receptors originate from a man younger than 40 with glioma. Each CDR3 is given with its conserved first and last residue. D genes are given only for firm matches. Rows give clone size only sometimes, using once, few, many, or a class for an expanded clone.

j_call clone_size d_call v_call cdr3_aa cdr3_nt
TRBJ1-1 . . TRBV19 CASNGVMNTEAFF TGTGCCAGCAATGGGGTTATGAACACTGAAGCTTTCTTT
TRBJ2-7 . TRBD1 TRBV6-1 CASSVTGGAYEQYF TGTGCCAGCAGTGTTACAGGGGGTGCCTACGAGCAGTACTTC
TRBJ1-1 . . TRBV27 CASSDMNTEAFF TGTGCCAGCAGTGACATGAACACTGAAGCTTTCTTT
TRBJ2-3 . . TRBV2 CASSDRGASTDTQYF TGTGCCAGCAGTGATCGAGGGGCTAGCACAGATACGCAGTATTTT
TRBJ2-7 . . TRBV10-3 CATTSGQSIYEQYF TGTGCCACAACTTCGGGGCAGAGCATTTACGAGCAGTACTTC
TRBJ2-7 . TRBD2 TRBV6-6 CASSYSLAGGYEQYF TGTGCCAGCAGTTACTCGCTAGCGGGGGGCTACGAGCAGTACTTC
TRBJ2-5 . . TRBV7-9 CASSRLGGAYQETQYF TGTGCCAGCAGCCGACTGGGGGGGGCGTACCAAGAGACCCAGTACTTC
TRBJ1-2 . TRBD1 TRBV27 CASSFRDRGGTYGYTF TGTGCCAGCAGTTTCCGGGACAGGGGGGGTACCTATGGCTACACCTTC
TRBJ2-3 . . TRBV9 CASSVGGVGTDTQYF TGTGCCAGCAGCGTAGGGGGAGTCGGAACAGATACGCAGTATTTT
TRBJ2-1 . . TRBV20-1 CSATYNEQFF TGCAGTGCGACCTACAATGAGCAGTTCTTC
TRBJ1-2 . TRBD1 TRBV7-6 CASSPDRDRGRGYTF TGTGCCAGCAGCCCAGACCGGGACAGGGGGCGCGGCTACACCTTC
TRBJ2-1 . TRBD1 TRBV30 CASAGQGFHEQFF TGTGCCTCAGCGGGACAGGGTTTTCATGAGCAGTTCTTC
TRBJ1-2 . TRBD1 TRBV2 CASRQGAAVYYGYTF TGTGCCAGCAGGCAGGGGGCGGCAGTTTACTATGGCTACACCTTC
TRBJ1-1 . . TRBV5-6 CASSLGWVSTEAFF TGTGCCAGCAGCCTGGGATGGGTATCCACTGAAGCTTTCTTT
TRBJ2-3 . . TRBV5-1 CASSFRGSTDTQYF TGCGCCAGCAGCTTTAGGGGAAGCACAGATACGCAGTATTTT
TRBJ1-1 . . TRBV5-1 CASSVQGRGDTEAFF TGCGCCAGCAGCGTACAGGGTAGAGGCGACACTGAAGCTTTCTTT
TRBJ2-3 . TRBD2 TRBV4-1 CASSQLVAGGTDTQYF TGCGCCAGCAGCCAGCTCGTAGCGGGGGGCACAGATACGCAGTATTTT
TRBJ2-1 once TRBD2 TRBV4-2 CASSQDGSGGASEQFF TGTGCCAGCAGCCAAGATGGTAGCGGGGGGGCCAGTGAGCAGTTCTTC
TRBJ2-2 once . TRBV6-1 CASSPSGSKLFF TGTGCCAGCAGTCCCAGCGGGTCCAAGCTGTTTTTT
TRBJ2-5 . . TRBV2 CASSRPRAGDQETQYF TGTGCCAGCAGCCGACCAAGGGCAGGGGACCAAGAGACCCAGTACTTC
TRBJ1-5 . . TRBV7-8 CASSLAAVYSNQPQHF TGTGCCAGCAGCTTAGCGGCAGTCTATAGCAATCAGCCCCAGCATTTT
TRBJ2-7 . . TRBV10-1 CASSDSTYEQYF TGCGCCAGCAGTGACAGTACCTACGAGCAGTACTTC
TRBJ2-1 . . TRBV5-1 CASSLGPRDKGYNEQFF TGCGCCAGCAGCTTGGGACCTCGGGACAAGGGATACAATGAGCAGTTCTTC
TRBJ2-7 . . TRBV2 CASSSGTTFSYEQYF TGTGCCAGCAGTTCCGGGACCACCTTCTCCTACGAGCAGTACTTC
TRBJ2-7 . . TRBV11-2 CASSLDPASHEQYF TGTGCCAGCAGCTTAGATCCCGCCAGCCACGAGCAGTACTTC
TRBJ2-3 . TRBD2 TRBV5-1 CASSTGLAGTDTQYF TGCGCCAGCAGCACGGGACTAGCGGGCACAGATACGCAGTATTTT
TRBJ2-5 . . TRBV12-5 CASGPGRNPNQETQYF TGTGCTAGTGGTCCCGGGAGAAACCCCAATCAAGAGACCCAGTACTTC
TRBJ1-4 . TRBD1 TRBV6-6 CASSYLGTGLEKLFF TGTGCCAGCAGTTACCTTGGGACAGGGTTGGAAAAACTGTTTTTT
TRBJ2-4 . . TRBV5-6 CASSSSLRRGGKNIQYF TGTGCCAGCAGCTCCAGCCTTCGCAGGGGAGGCAAAAACATTCAGTACTTC
TRBJ2-7 . . TRBV7-8 CASSFVPGIFNEQYF TGTGCCAGCAGCTTCGTTCCAGGGATTTTCAACGAGCAGTACTTC
TRBJ1-6 . . TRBV21-1 CASSKTRTLPTPQIVSLHF TGTGCCAGCAGCAAAACCCGAACCCTTCCTACGCCCCAAATCGTGTCCCTCCACTTT
TRBJ2-7 . . TRBV4-2 CASSHLQGGSDYEQYF TGTGCCAGCAGCCACCTCCAGGGGGGGTCGGACTACGAGCAGTACTTC
TRBJ2-7 . TRBD1 TRBV13 CASSSVRQGAKYEQYF TGTGCCAGCAGCTCCGTACGACAGGGGGCTAAGTACGAGCAGTACTTC
TRBJ2-4 . . TRBV25-1 CASSDSGTSEIQYF TGTGCCAGCAGTGATTCCGGGACAAGTGAGATTCAGTACTTC